The 29 T cell receptor beta chains in this list originate from one sample, sequenced in a study of T cell clonality in common variable immunodeficiency. This table comes from immunoSEQ multiplex PCR, and its TCRdb copy is limited to in-frame clones, with some not included. Listed here are roughly 58,000 clones without any singletons, the top ten holding 4.5% to 5.5%. The sample consisted of peripheral blood mononuclear cells. These TCRs come from a person aged 18 to 70 in good health.

This clone was found many times. The read falls 3 residues short of the CDR3 end, and the missing part is taken from the germline J gene. The genes are TRBV29-1 and TRBJ2-1, with 9 nucleotides matching TRBD1. With 6 bases clipped from V and 8 bases from J, the junction kept 5 bases outside the gene matches. The length of the CDR3 is 12 residues. Per germline, CDR1 SQVTM and CDR2 ANQGSEA. The CDR3 loop reads CSVLRQGDEQFF. The CDR3 bases that were read are TGCAGCGTCTTGAGACAGGGGGATGAG.

This clone has at least ten counts. One junction end does not reproduce the germline sequence, and a read error may be involved. The CDR3 sequence is CASSLAAGTGLSGANVLTF. CDR3 DNA (partial): TGTGCCAGCAGTCTAGCGGCCGGGACAGGCCTCTCTGGGGCCAACGTC. This sequence joins TRBV12-3 or TRBV12-4 and TRBJ2-6; weak D call: TRBD1 (8 bases). Coverage ceases 3 residues before the CDR3 finishes, and the germline J gene fills in the end. CDR3 length: 19 residues.

There are many counts of this clone. The CDR3 is cut off 3 residues early in the read; its end comes from the germline J gene. This chain uses TRBV5-1 with TRBJ1-6; D is unresolved. The V gene lost 0 bases and the J gene lost 9 bases, with 7 bases spanning the gap. Germline loops: CDR1 SGHRS, CDR2 YFSETQ. The CDR3 has 13 amino acids. CDR3: CASSLEAGSPLHF. The CDR3 bases that were read are TGCGCCAGCAGCTTGGAGGCAGGTTCACCC.

This clone was counted a few times. The CDR3 bases that were read are TGTGCCAGCAGCCCTCTGGGCGGGAGCTACAATGAG. Translating it yields CASSPLGGSYNE. The complete CDR3 reads CASSPLGGSYNEQFF. The J gene is TRBJ2-1, the V gene TRBV7-2, with 7 bases aligning to TRBD2. The read ends 3 residues shy of where the CDR3 ends; the end is completed using the germline J gene. CDR3 length equals 15 residues. Germline V lookup: CDR1 SGHTA, CDR2 FQGNSA. V was pared by 5 bases and J by 3 bases, with 7 bases of the junction left unmatched.

This clone was counted ten times or more. Coverage ceases 3 residues before the CDR3 finishes, and the germline J gene fills in the end. The gene calls are TRBV3-1 (or the pseudogene TRBV3-2) and TRBJ2-1; D call uncertain. This CDR3 is built from 13 residues. Germline V lookup: CDR1 LGHDT, CDR2 YNNKEL (reference sequence). V lost 0 bases to trimming and J lost 9 bases, with 9 bases between them. The sequenced part of the CDR3 DNA is TGTGCCAGCAGCCAAGATCCTTCCTCTGAG. Amino acid sequence: CASSQDPSSE. The entire CDR3 protein reads CASSQDPSSEQFF.

This clone came up many times. The sequence runs out 3 residues before the end of the CDR3; the remainder is reconstructed from the germline J gene. This chain joins TRBV20-1 and TRBJ2-7, with 12 positions matching TRBD2. V shed 6 bases and J 3 bases; nucleotides not matched to a gene: 3. The CDR3 extends over 13 amino acids. CDR1 and CDR2 from the germline V gene are DFQATT and SNEGSKA (reference sequence). The sequenced CDR3 bases are TGCAGTGCGGTACTAGCGGGAGGCTACGAG. Protein product: CSAVLAGGYE. Given in full, the CDR3 is CSAVLAGGYEQYF.

This clone was recorded at least ten times. The read is 3 residues too short to cover the CDR3 end, so that end is filled in from the germline J gene. The chain is built from TRBV5-1 and TRBJ2-7, with TRBD2 as a possible D gene (6 bases). The CDR3 runs to 12 residues. V dropped 4 bases and J dropped 3 bases, with 8 bases sitting between them. CDR1 is SGHRS, CDR2 YFSETQ, per germline. The covered CDR3 bases are TGCGCCAGCAGCCGGACTAACTACGAG. This encodes CASSRTNYE. The CDR3, in full, reads CASSRTNYEQYF.

This clone was observed a handful of times. Read sequence stops 3 residues before the CDR3 end, and the germline J gene provides the missing end. The chain has TRBV19 and TRBJ2-7; 15 bases align to TRBD2. Germline loops: CDR1 LNHDA, CDR2 SQIVND (reference sequence). With 0 bases clipped from V and 6 bases from J, the junction kept 9 bases outside the gene matches. The length of the CDR3 is 18 residues. The CDR3 loop reads CASSIDRFGLAGGLEQYF. The DNA read from the CDR3 is TGTGCCAGTAGTATAGATCGTTTCGGACTAGCGGGAGGGCTCGAG.

This clone was seen repeatedly, ten times or more. The read comes to an end 3 residues before the CDR3 does, leaving the germline J gene to fill in the end. This chain uses TRBV7-9 with TRBJ1-1; D may be TRBD1 (5 bases). The germline V gene encodes CDR1 SEHNR and CDR2 FQNEAQ (reference sequence). The CDR3 is 14 residues long. V lost 2 bases, J lost 5 bases, and 12 bases lay in between. This CDR3 is CASSLPQGWTEAFF. The covered CDR3 bases are TGTGCCAGCAGCTTACCCCAGGGATGGACTGAA.

Ten or more counts support this clone. CDR3 bases read: TGTGCCAGCCGGATACAGGGGGGGAAGGAAAAA. Translation: CASRIQGGKEK. The entire CDR3 sequence reads CASRIQGGKEKLFF. The chain combines TRBV5-4 with TRBJ1-4; 8 bases are shared with TRBD1. The CDR3 end falls 3 residues outside the read, so it is completed with the germline J gene. CDR3 length: 14 amino acids. The trim removed 7 bases at V and 8 bases at J, leaving 10 bases unmatched. The germline V gene has CDR1 SGHNT and CDR2 YYREEE (reference sequence).

This clone was observed at least ten times. Read sequence stops 3 residues before the CDR3 end, and the germline J gene provides the missing end. V gene TRBV7-3 combines with J gene TRBJ2-2; tentative D call: TRBD1 (5 bases). CDR1 is SGHTA, CDR2 FQGTGA, per germline. This CDR3 is built from 14 residues. Trimming took 5 bases from V and 6 from J, leaving 13 bases between them. The covered CDR3 bases are TGTGCCAGCAGCCTGACAGTTAACGCCGGGGAG. This encodes CASSLTVNAGE. The full CDR3 protein reads CASSLTVNAGELFF.

This clone was detected many times. The observed sequence ends 3 residues before the CDR3 terminus, with the missing tail filled in from the germline J gene. This rearrangement joins TRBV19 to TRBJ2-7, with a possible D match to TRBD2 (5 bases). Germline V gives CDR1 LNHDA, CDR2 SQIVND (reference sequence). This CDR3 contains 15 residues. With 1 base removed from V and 4 bases from J, the gap between germline ends came to 14 bases. CDR3 DNA, as far as it was read: TGTGCCAGTAGTATAGGCGCCAGCGGCCTATACGAG. This translates into CASSIGASGLYE. In full, the CDR3 is CASSIGASGLYEQYF.

This clone came up many times. The read halts 3 residues ahead of the CDR3 end, with the missing end drawn from the germline J gene. The V call is TRBV11-2, the J call TRBJ2-7; 8 bases agree with TRBD1. The CDR3 is 15 amino acids. V shed 6 bases and J 6 bases; nucleotides not matched to a gene: 13. Germline CDR1 reads SGHAT; CDR2 reads FQNNGV. The CDR3 spells CASSSSGTGWVEQYF. The CDR3 DNA, read in part, is TGTGCCAGCAGTTCTTCCGGGACAGGTTGGGTCGAG.

This clone was seen repeatedly, ten times or more. The sequenced part of the CDR3 DNA is TGTGCCAGCAGATCGACGGGCTCTGGAAACACC. As protein: CASRSTGSGNT. The whole CDR3 sequence is CASRSTGSGNTIYF. The chain employs TRBV11-2 and TRBJ1-3; no reliable D call. The CDR3 end is not reached by the read, which stops 3 residues before it; the germline J gene fills it in. The V end lost 6 bases, the J end lost 0 bases, and 9 bases lay between the germline ends. The CDR3 sequence is 14 residues long. Germline V gives CDR1 SGHAT, CDR2 FQNNGV. The variable domain in full, with the rest retrieved from reference TRBV11-2 and TRBJ1-3, is EAGVAQSPRYKIIEKRQSVAFWCNPISGHATLYWYQQILGQGPKLLIQFQNNGVVDDSQLPKDRFSAERLKGVDSTLKIQPAKLEDSAVYLCASRSTGSGNTIYFGEGSWLTVV.

This clone was counted between two and nine times. Read sequence stops 3 residues before the CDR3 end, and the germline J gene provides the missing end. This chain uses TRBV20-1 with TRBJ2-7, with 9 bases lining up with TRBD2. From germline, CDR1 is DFQATT and CDR2 SNEGSKA (reference sequence). The CDR3 is 13 residues long. The ends lost 4 bases at V and 6 bases at J; junction bases unmatched: 7. The CDR3 DNA, read in part, is TGCAGTGCTATTATTTCGACTAGCGGCGAG. This encodes CSAIISTSGE. The CDR3 in its entirety is CSAIISTSGEQYF.

In its sample, this clone is medium-sized. Read sequence stops 3 residues before the CDR3 end, and the germline J gene provides the missing end. V usage is TRBV20-1 and J usage is TRBJ2-3; 11 bases are a match to TRBD2. The CDR3 extends over 13 amino acids. Germline CDR1 reads DFQATT; CDR2 reads SNEGSKA (reference sequence). The covered CDR3 bases are TGCAGTGCTAGACTAGCGGGAGGATATCCG. Translation: CSARLAGGYP. The whole CDR3 sequence reads CSARLAGGYPQYF.

This clone occurred many times. The DNA ends 3 residues before the CDR3 does, and the rest of the CDR3 is filled in from the germline J gene. J is TRBJ2-1 and V is TRBV18; D is uncertain. The ends were cut back, 4 bases at V and 5 bases at J, with 9 bases in the middle. The CDR3 is 13 residues long. Germline CDR1 reads KGHSH; CDR2 reads LQKENI. CDR3 bases read: TGTGCCAGCTCACTCAGGCTGAACAATGAG. Translated, it gives CASSLRLNNE. The entire CDR3 sequence reads CASSLRLNNEQFF.

This clone has a count of ten or more. The CDR3 end lies 3 residues beyond the end of the read and is filled in from the germline J gene. V gene TRBV20-1 combines with J gene TRBJ1-2; 11 bases map to TRBD1. The ends lost 1 base at V and 3 bases at J; junction bases unmatched: 10. The CDR3 sequence is 17 residues long. Germline CDR1 and CDR2: DFQATT and SNEGSKA (reference sequence). The covered CDR3 bases are TGCAGTGCTAGAGCGGGGCTGGACAGGGGGCGCCACTATGGC. Translated, it gives CSARAGLDRGRHYG. The entire CDR3 is CSARAGLDRGRHYGYTF.

This clone was recorded a few times. The CDR3 end lies 3 residues beyond the end of the read and is filled in from the germline J gene. This chain uses TRBV20-1 with TRBJ1-5; D is possibly TRBD1 (6 bases). CDR1 and CDR2 from the germline V gene are DFQATT and SNEGSKA (reference sequence). The CDR3 consists of 13 residues. V lost 1 base to trimming and J lost 4 bases, with 8 bases between them. The part of the CDR3 DNA that was read is TGCAGTGCTAGAGTACAGGGTAATCAGCCC. It is translated as CSARVQGNQP. Given in full, the CDR3 is CSARVQGNQPQHF.

This clone was picked up many times. With the read ending 3 residues before the CDR3 end, the germline J gene is used to fill in that end. The genes are TRBV5-1 and TRBJ1-1; maybe TRBD1 (6 bases). CDR3 length: 13 residues. Per germline, CDR1 SGHRS and CDR2 YFSETQ. V was shortened by 3 bases and J by 4 bases, with 10 bases between the two germline ends. CDR3: CASSSGGPTEAFF. The sequenced part of the CDR3 DNA is TGCGCCAGCAGCTCCGGGGGGCCCACTGAA.

Points on this clone: The missing CDR3 end, 3 residues past where the read stops, is filled in from the germline J gene. This chain joins TRBV20-1 and TRBJ2-1, with no clear D. The CDR3 sequence is 14 residues long. CDR1 and CDR2 (germline): DFQATT, SNEGSKA (reference sequence). Between the trimmed V and J ends, which lost 1 base and 0 bases, there was a span of 7 bases. The DNA read from the CDR3 is TGCAGTGCTAGAGTTCAGGACTCCTACAATGAG. As protein: CSARVQDSYNE. The whole CDR3 region reads CSARVQDSYNEQFF.

This clone has more than one count but fewer than ten. The read terminates 3 residues ahead of where the CDR3 ends, so the germline J gene completes it. The V and J genes are TRBV19 and TRBJ1-6; no firm D call. Germline V gene sequence: CDR1 LNHDA, CDR2 SQIVND (reference sequence). This CDR3 is built from 15 residues. The V gene lost 3 bases and the J gene lost 8 bases, with 14 bases spanning the gap. CDR3 in amino acids: CASSIKQSTDSPLHF. The part of the CDR3 DNA that was read is TGTGCCAGTAGTATTAAACAGTCTACTGATTCACCC. Full variable domain (remainder filled in from reference TRBV19 and TRBJ1-6): DGGITQSPKYLFRKEGQNVTLSCEQNLNHDAMYWYRQDPGQGLRLIYYSQIVNDFQKGDIAEGYSVSREKKESFPLTVTSAQKNPTAFYLCASSIKQSTDSPLHFGNGTRLTVT.

This clone was seen at least ten times. The observed sequence ends 3 residues before the CDR3 terminus, with the missing tail filled in from the germline J gene. This chain connects TRBV18 to TRBJ1-1; tentative D call: TRBD1 (6 bases). Germline CDR1 is KGHSH and CDR2 is LQKENI. The CDR3 sequence is 18 residues long. Trimming removed 3 bases at V and 5 bases at J, with 25 bases between. CDR3: CASSPPLGWNRAVTEAFF. CDR3 bases read: TGTGCCAGCTCACCGCCCCTAGGATGGAACAGGGCTGTGACTGAA.

This clone was counted many times. The CDR3 loop is CASSQSLISGTGSEKLFF. Partial CDR3 DNA: TGCGCCAGCAGCCAATCACTTATTTCGGGGACAGGGAGCGAAAAA. The genes are TRBV4-1 and TRBJ1-4; 9 bases line up with TRBD1. The read halts 3 residues ahead of the CDR3 end, with the missing end drawn from the germline J gene. With 2 bases clipped from V and 8 bases from J, the junction kept 15 bases outside the gene matches. This CDR3 region has 18 residues. Per germline, CDR1 MGHRA and CDR2 YSYEKL.

The sample holds many counts of this clone. The DNA ends 3 residues before the CDR3 does, and the rest of the CDR3 is filled in from the germline J gene. The V call is TRBV27, the J call TRBJ2-1, with 13 bases identical to TRBD2. Per germline, CDR1 MNHEY and CDR2 SMNVEV (reference sequence). J was trimmed by 5 bases and V by 7 bases; bases with no gene match: 5. The CDR3 is made up of 15 amino acids. CDR3 residues: CASTPGTSGNNEQFF. CDR3 bases read: TGTGCCAGCACCCCCGGGACTAGCGGGAACAATGAG.

In its sample, this clone ranks as medium-sized. One end of the junction varies from germline; a read error may be responsible. The CDR3 goes on 3 residues after the read ends, and that part is filled in from the germline J gene. V gene TRBV4-2 combines with J gene TRBJ1-5; D uncertain. CDR3 size: 16 residues. The germline V gene encodes CDR1 LGHNA and CDR2 YNFKEQ. CDR3 region: CASSQERQIKGQPQHF. The CDR3 DNA, read in part, is TGCGCCAGCAGCCAAGAGAGGCAGATTAAGGGTCAGCCC.

This clone was detected ten times or more. The CDR3 extends 3 residues past the end of the read, so its final part is completed from the germline J gene. The rearrangement links TRBV20-1 to TRBJ1-6; TRBD1 agrees at 9 bases. The CDR3 loop spans 15 amino acids. Germline-derived CDR1 and CDR2 are DFQATT and SNEGSKA (reference sequence). Losses at the gene ends were 4 bases for V and 7 bases for J; bases not matched to a gene: 8. CDR3 DNA, as far as it was read: TGCAGTGCTAAAACAGGGGGCGCATTCAATTCACCC. It encodes CSAKTGGAFNSP. The whole CDR3 protein reads CSAKTGGAFNSPLHF.

This clone came up many times. The read stops 3 residues short of the end of the CDR3; the missing end is completed from the germline J gene. The chain recombines TRBV5-1 with TRBJ2-3; D gene unclear. CDR1 and CDR2 (germline): SGHRS, YFSETQ. V was clipped by 4 bases and J by 0 bases, with 6 bases between them. CDR3 length: 13 residues. The sequenced part of the CDR3 DNA is TGCGCCAGCAGCGACTCTAGCACAGATACG. This translates into CASSDSSTDT. The full-length CDR3 reads as CASSDSSTDTQYF.

This clone was picked up many times. The DNA ends 3 residues before the CDR3 does, and the rest of the CDR3 is filled in from the germline J gene. The chain employs TRBV6-2 or TRBV6-3 and TRBJ1-2, with D hard to call. Per the germline V gene, CDR1 is MNHEY and CDR2 is SVGEGT. CDR3 length equals 16 residues. This chain's CDR3 is CASSYSAGRFVDGYTF. The sequenced part of the CDR3 DNA is TGTGCCAGCAGTTACTCGGCAGGAAGATTTGTTGACGGC.